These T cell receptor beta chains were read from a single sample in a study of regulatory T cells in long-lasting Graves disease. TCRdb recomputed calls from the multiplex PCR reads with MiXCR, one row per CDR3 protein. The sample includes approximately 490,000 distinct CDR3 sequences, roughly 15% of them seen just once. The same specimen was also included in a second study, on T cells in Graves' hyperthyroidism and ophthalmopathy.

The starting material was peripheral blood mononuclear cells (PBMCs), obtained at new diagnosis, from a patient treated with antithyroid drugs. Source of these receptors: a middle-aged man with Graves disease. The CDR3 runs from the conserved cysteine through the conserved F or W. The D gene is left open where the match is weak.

CASKLGRSNLYNEQFF	-	TRBV6-4
CASSYGQGVTEAFF	TRBD1	TRBV6-2/TRBV6-3
CAWSVNRGVGNTIYF	TRBD1	TRBV30
CSARASRSYNEQFF	-	TRBV20-1
CASSPPDRAKQHF	TRBD1	TRBV12-3/TRBV12-4
CSARKRGVDEQFF	TRBD2	TRBV20-1
CASSSATGVETQYF	TRBD1	TRBV5-1
CASTDTSGNYNEQFF	TRBD2	TRBV11-2
CASREELAGVGEQYF	TRBD2	TRBV5-4
CASSPSSLFTGTQYF	-	TRBV28
CSARGRDTYNEQFF	-	TRBV20-1
CASSPSGVSYNEQFF	TRBD2	TRBV5-1
CASSLSGTTNYGYTF	-	TRBV16
CATRTSGSYNEQFF	TRBD2	TRBV28
CSAQLAGRADTQYF	TRBD2	TRBV29-1
CASSGTSRSSTDTQYF	-	TRBV7-9
CATSDPLAGAVNEQFF	TRBD2	TRBV24-1
CASSLNQGTVTEAFF	-	TRBV5-1
CASSPGEGYGYTF	-	TRBV18
CASSEIPGPGGTEAFF	-	TRBV10-1
CASSSIAGERETQYF	TRBD2	TRBV12-3/TRBV12-4
CASSSRTGRYGYTF	TRBD1	TRBV28
CASSSTRAGGGYNEQFF	TRBD2	TRBV7-9
CASSPRGPDVRSSYNEQFF	-	TRBV19
CASSTGTKLGYTF	-	TRBV27
CSAGPLDRGELFF	-	TRBV29-1
CASSYIPGQNTEAFF	-	TRBV6-2/TRBV6-3
CASSESGTSGSNYGYTF	-	TRBV25-1
CSVPDRGNEQYF	TRBD1	TRBV20-1
CASKRTGRLYGYTF	TRBD1	TRBV27
CASRQSDTQYF	-	TRBV7-2
CASSLVVTQETQYF	-	TRBV11-2
CASSLPGQLSYEQYF	TRBD1	TRBV5-1
CSVRVAGPNTGELFF	TRBD2	TRBV29-1
CASSFSGGSYNEQFF	TRBD2	TRBV5-4
CASSQVRMPGELFF	-	TRBV14
CASSIGTGVRQRSEAFF	TRBD1	TRBV19
CATSGKGTGAYNEQFF	-	TRBV15
CASSLGAGGTYEQYF	TRBD2	TRBV12-3/TRBV12-4
CASSLATGLLTTNEKLFF	TRBD1	TRBV7-2
CASTINGPGNQPQHF	-	TRBV19
CASREGQRTYEQYF	TRBD1	TRBV2
CASSLLAGGTDTQYF	TRBD2	TRBV28
CASRTGTGRFGEQFF	TRBD1	TRBV6-1
CASSDDTSGSRDEQFF	TRBD2	TRBV2